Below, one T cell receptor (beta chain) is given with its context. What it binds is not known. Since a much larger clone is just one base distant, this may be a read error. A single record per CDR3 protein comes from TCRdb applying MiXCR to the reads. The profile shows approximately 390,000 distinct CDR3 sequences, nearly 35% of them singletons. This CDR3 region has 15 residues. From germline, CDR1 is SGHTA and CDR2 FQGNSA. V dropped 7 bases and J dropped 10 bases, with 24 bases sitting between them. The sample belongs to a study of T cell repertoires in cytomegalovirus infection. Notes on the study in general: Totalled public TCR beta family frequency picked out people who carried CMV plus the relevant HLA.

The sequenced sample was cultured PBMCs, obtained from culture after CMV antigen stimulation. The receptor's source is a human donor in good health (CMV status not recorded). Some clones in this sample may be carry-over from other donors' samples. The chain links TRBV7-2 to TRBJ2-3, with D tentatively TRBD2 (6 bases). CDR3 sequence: CASNFTRDKMTSQYF. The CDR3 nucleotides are TGTGCCAGCAACTTTACGCGGGATAAAATGACTTCGCAGTATTTT.